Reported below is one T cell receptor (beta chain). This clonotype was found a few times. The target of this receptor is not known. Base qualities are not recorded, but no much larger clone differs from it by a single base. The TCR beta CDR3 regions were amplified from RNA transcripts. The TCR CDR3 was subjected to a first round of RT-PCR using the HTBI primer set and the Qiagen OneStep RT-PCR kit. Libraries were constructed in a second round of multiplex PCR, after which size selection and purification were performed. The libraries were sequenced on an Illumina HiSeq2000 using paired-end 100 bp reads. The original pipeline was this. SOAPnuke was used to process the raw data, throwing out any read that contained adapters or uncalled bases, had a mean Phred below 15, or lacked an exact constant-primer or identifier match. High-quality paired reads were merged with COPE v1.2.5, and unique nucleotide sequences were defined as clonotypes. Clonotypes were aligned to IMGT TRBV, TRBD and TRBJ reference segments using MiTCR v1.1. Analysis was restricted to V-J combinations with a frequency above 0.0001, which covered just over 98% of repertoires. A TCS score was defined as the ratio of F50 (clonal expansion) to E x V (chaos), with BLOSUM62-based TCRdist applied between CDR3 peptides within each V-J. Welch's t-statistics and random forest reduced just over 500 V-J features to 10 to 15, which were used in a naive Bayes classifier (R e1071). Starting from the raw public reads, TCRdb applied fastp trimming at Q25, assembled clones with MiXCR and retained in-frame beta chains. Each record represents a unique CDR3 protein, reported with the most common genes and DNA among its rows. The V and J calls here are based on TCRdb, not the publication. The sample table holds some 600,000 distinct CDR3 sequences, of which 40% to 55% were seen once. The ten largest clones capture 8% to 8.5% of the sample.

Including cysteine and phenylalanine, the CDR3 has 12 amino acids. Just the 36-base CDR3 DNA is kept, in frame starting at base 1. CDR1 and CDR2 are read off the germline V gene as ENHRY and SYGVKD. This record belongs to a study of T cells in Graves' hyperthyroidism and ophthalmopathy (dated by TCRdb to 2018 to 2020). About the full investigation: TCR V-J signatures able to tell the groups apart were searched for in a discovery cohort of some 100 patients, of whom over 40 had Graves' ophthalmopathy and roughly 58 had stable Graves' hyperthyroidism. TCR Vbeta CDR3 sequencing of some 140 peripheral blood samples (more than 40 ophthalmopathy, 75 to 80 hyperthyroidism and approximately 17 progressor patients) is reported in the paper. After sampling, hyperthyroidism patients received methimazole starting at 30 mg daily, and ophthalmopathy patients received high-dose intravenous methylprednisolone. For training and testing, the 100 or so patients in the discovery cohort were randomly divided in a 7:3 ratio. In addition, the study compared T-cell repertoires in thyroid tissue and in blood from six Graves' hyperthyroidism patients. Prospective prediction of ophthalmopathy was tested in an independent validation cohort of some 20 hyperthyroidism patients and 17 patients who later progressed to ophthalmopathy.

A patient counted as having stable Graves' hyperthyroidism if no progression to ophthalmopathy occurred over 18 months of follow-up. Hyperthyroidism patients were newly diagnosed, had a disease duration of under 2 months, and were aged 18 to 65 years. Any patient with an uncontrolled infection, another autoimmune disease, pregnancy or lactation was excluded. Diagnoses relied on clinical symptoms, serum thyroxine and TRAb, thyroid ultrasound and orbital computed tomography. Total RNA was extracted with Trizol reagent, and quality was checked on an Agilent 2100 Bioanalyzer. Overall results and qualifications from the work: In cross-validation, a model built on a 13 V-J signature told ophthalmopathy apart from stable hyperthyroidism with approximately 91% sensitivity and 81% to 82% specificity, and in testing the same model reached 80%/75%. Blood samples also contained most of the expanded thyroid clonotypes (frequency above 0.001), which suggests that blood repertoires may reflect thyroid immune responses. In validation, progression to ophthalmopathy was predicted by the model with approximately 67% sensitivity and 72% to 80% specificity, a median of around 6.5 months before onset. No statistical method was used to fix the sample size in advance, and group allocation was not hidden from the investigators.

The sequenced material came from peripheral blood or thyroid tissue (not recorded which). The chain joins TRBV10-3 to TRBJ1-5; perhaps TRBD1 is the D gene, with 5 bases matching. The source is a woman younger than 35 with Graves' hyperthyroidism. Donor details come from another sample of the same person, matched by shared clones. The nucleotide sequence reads TGTGTGACTTCGGGGGTGCGGCAGCCCCAGCATTTT. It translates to CVTSGVRQPQHF.